A single sample is the source of the 27 T cell receptor beta chains below, sequenced in a study of shared clonotypes between healthy human individuals. Some clones are missing from TCRdb's copy, which holds only in-frame ones; the method was immunoSEQ multiplex PCR. The sample consists of 1,400,000 or so clones, approximately 98.5% of them appearing once. The sequencing sample was made of naive CD4+ T cells sorted from blood. Described subset: CD45RA+ positively selected. Receptor source: a man aged 25-40 years in good health.

The J gene is TRBJ2-7, the V gene TRBV21-1; TRBD2, the table's D call, was not compared with the DNA. TRBV21-1 is deemed a pseudogene. The CDR3 runs to 19 residues. The CDR3 coding sequence is TGTGCCAGCAGCAAAAGAGCGGGCCACCTGAGGAGCAGCTCCTACGAGCAGTACTTC. It is translated as CASSKRAGHLRSSSYEQYF.

This clone was picked up one time. The chain uses TRBV10-3 and TRBJ2-5, with TRBD1 identical over 7 bases. The ends lost 2 bases at V and 5 bases at J; junction bases unmatched: 11. Germline-derived CDR1 and CDR2 are ENHRY and SYGVKD. The CDR3 runs 16 residues. DNA of the CDR3: TGTGCCATCAGTGAGCGTAGGTCAGGGGGTTGGGAGACCCAGTACTTC. Residues: CAISERRSGGWETQYF.

This chain links TRBV4-1 with TRBJ2-7; no reliable D call. V lost 7 bases and J 5 bases, leaving 6 bases between the germline ends. CDR1 is MGHRA and CDR2 is YSYEKL in the germline V gene. The CDR3 totals 10 residues. CDR3 amino acids: CASKFHEQYF. The CDR3 DNA reads as TGCGCCAGCAAGTTCCACGAGCAGTACTTC.

The rearrangement links TRBV7-9 to TRBJ2-1; 7 nucleotides align to TRBD1. The V gene end was trimmed by 3 bases and the J gene end by 4 bases; junction bases not matched to a gene: 12. The CDR3 covers 17 residues. CDR1 and CDR2 from the germline V gene are SEHNR and FQNEAQ (reference sequence). As DNA, the CDR3 is TGTGCCAGCAGCTTTTTGGTAGGGACAGTGGGTTACAATGAGCAGTTCTTC. Protein sequence: CASSFLVGTVGYNEQFF. The whole variable domain, remainder taken from reference TRBV7-9 and TRBJ2-1, is DTGVSQNPRHKITKRGQNVTFRCDPISEHNRLYWYRQTLGQGPEFLTYFQNEAQLEKSRLLSDRFSAERPKGSFSTLEIQRTEQGDSAMYLCASSFLVGTVGYNEQFFGPGTRLTVL.

The V call is TRBV5-1, the J call TRBJ2-7, with D perhaps being TRBD1 or TRBD2 (5 bases each). This CDR3 region has 14 residues. The V gene's germline CDR1 is SGHRS and CDR2 YFSETQ. The V gene lost 4 bases and the J gene lost 7 bases, with 18 bases spanning the gap. The CDR3 is CASSLRTDTGEQYF. The CDR3 region has the DNA TGCGCCAGCAGCCTCCGGACGGACACGGGGGAGCAGTACTTC.

In regard to this clone: Other DNA variants within this sample encode the same CDR3. The chain is built from TRBV7-2 and TRBJ1-5; D is possibly TRBD1 (6 bases). Trimming shortened V by 2 bases and J by 5 bases, and 7 bases separated the two germline ends. Germline CDR1 and CDR2: SGHTA and FQGNSA. This CDR3 is 13 amino acids long. The CDR3 region is CASSLYRDQPQHF. CDR3 nucleotides: TGTGCCAGCAGCTTATACAGGGATCAGCCCCAGCATTTT. The complete variable domain, with remaining parts taken from reference TRBV7-2 and TRBJ1-5, reads GAGVSQSPSNKVTEKGKDVELRCDPISGHTALYWYRQSLGQGLEFLIYFQGNSAPDKSGLPSDRFSAERTGGSVSTLTIQRTQQEDSAVYLCASSLYRDQPQHFGDGTRLSIL.

The chain couples TRBV28 to TRBJ2-1; D unresolved. The length of the CDR3 is 13 residues. Germline V gives CDR1 MDHEN, CDR2 SYDVKM. V was cut by 6 bases and J by 8 bases, with 14 bases left in between. The CDR3 sequence: CASRLSRVYEQFF. The CDR3 DNA reads TGTGCCAGCAGACTATCCAGAGTTTATGAGCAGTTCTTC.

The chain combines TRBV28 with TRBJ2-2; D is possibly TRBD1 (5 bases). V was shortened by 5 bases and J by 4 bases, with 20 bases between the two germline ends. The CDR3 is 17 amino acids. Germline V lookup: CDR1 MDHEN, CDR2 SYDVKM. In nucleotides, the CDR3 is TGTGCCAGCAGTGCCCATTCAGGGAACCCAGCCACCGGGGAGCTGTTTTTT. This sequence encodes CASSAHSGNPATGELFF. The whole variable domain, remainder taken from reference TRBV28 and TRBJ2-2, is DVKVTQSSRYLVKRTGEKVFLECVQDMDHENMFWYRQDPGLGLRLIYFSYDVKMKEKGDIPEGYSVSREKKERFSLILESASTNQTSMYLCASSAHSGNPATGELFFGEGSRLTVL.

The chain has TRBV18 and TRBJ2-5; 7 nucleotides match TRBD1. CDR1 is KGHSH, CDR2 LQKENI, per germline. Trimming took 5 bases from V and 2 from J; bases not matched to a gene: 5. This CDR3 has 14 residues. CDR3 sequence (DNA): TGTGCCAGCTCATCCGGACAGGTTCAAGAGACCCAGTACTTC. Its protein product is CASSSGQVQETQYF.

This rearrangement joins TRBV5-1 to TRBJ2-1; D not certain. Germline CDR1 and CDR2: SGHRS and YFSETQ. V was shortened by 0 bases and J by 8 bases, with 9 bases between the two germline ends. The CDR3 contains 13 residues. The CDR3 loop is CASSLAAAHEQFF. DNA of the CDR3: TGCGCCAGCAGCTTGGCTGCCGCCCATGAGCAGTTCTTC. The complete variable domain, with remaining parts taken from reference TRBV5-1 and TRBJ2-1, reads KAGVTQTPRYLIKTRGQQVTLSCSPISGHRSVSWYQQTPGQGLQFLFEYFSETQRNKGNFPGRFSGRQFSNSRSEMNVSTLELGDSALYLCASSLAAAHEQFFGPGTRLTVL.

The genes are TRBV2 and TRBJ2-7; weak D call: TRBD2 (6 bases). CDR3 length: 13 amino acids. The V gene's germline CDR1 is SNHLY and CDR2 FYNNEI. V lost 7 bases, J lost 4 bases, and 14 bases lay in between. The CDR3 nucleotides read TGTGCCAGCAAGTCGAGCGGAGGGTACGAGCAGTACTTC. Translation gives CASKSSGGYEQYF.

The chain employs TRBV7-8 and TRBJ2-4, with 8 bases matching TRBD2. Germline V gene lookup returns CDR1 SGHVS and CDR2 FQNEAQ. This CDR3 comprises 19 residues. V was pared by 0 bases and J by 2 bases, with 12 bases of the junction left unmatched. DNA of the CDR3: TGTGCCAGCAGCTTAGCTCTCGGGAGGGCCCTCCAGACCAAAAACATTCAGTACTTC. Its translation is CASSLALGRALQTKNIQYF.

The chain is built from TRBV5-4 and TRBJ2-5, with 8 bases aligning to TRBD2. The CDR3 has 15 amino acids. Germline V gives CDR1 SGHNT, CDR2 YYREEE (reference sequence). Losses at the gene ends were 2 bases for V and 5 bases for J; bases not matched to a gene: 8. The DNA of the CDR3 is TGTGCCAGCAGCTTAACCGGGAGGGTCGGGGAGACCCAGTACTTC. Protein product: CASSLTGRVGETQYF.

The chain links TRBV18 to TRBJ2-2; D not certain. The CDR3 extends over 14 amino acids. The V gene lost 3 bases and the J gene lost 7 bases, with 12 bases spanning the gap. Germline V gene lookup returns CDR1 KGHSH and CDR2 LQKENI. The CDR3 DNA reads TGTGCCAGCTCACCTGAAGGTCCAAGCGGGGAGCTGTTTTTT. It codes for CASSPEGPSGELFF.

The chain has TRBV29-1 and TRBJ1-5; D not resolved. This CDR3 comprises 12 residues. Per germline, CDR1 SQVTM and CDR2 ANQGSEA. The V end lost 4 bases, the J end lost 3 bases, and 7 bases lay between the germline ends. This chain's CDR3 is CSVVSPNQPQHF. CDR3 nucleotide sequence: TGCAGCGTTGTGTCGCCCAATCAGCCCCAGCATTTT.

J is TRBJ1-2 and V is TRBV11-2, with D perhaps TRBD1 (5 bases). The germline V gene has CDR1 SGHAT and CDR2 FQNNGV. The CDR3 has 14 amino acids. V was trimmed by 0 bases and J by 4 bases, leaving 9 bases between them. CDR3 sequence: CASSLEGGGYGYTF. As DNA, the CDR3 is TGTGCCAGCAGCTTAGAAGGTGGGGGCTATGGCTACACCTTC.

The V gene is TRBV29-1, the J gene TRBJ2-3, with D perhaps matching TRBD2 (6 bases). V dropped 0 bases and J dropped 3 bases, with 19 bases sitting between them. CDR3 size: 17 residues. Germline CDR1 SQVTM, CDR2 ANQGSEA. The CDR3 loop reads CSVEDPRRVRGTDTQYF. The CDR3 bases are TGCAGCGTTGAAGATCCTAGGAGGGTTAGAGGTACAGATACGCAGTATTTT.

The chain is built from TRBV11-2 and TRBJ2-1, with TRBD2 matching 12 bases. This CDR3 is 15 amino acids long. Germline V gene sequence: CDR1 SGHAT, CDR2 FQNNGV. The trim removed 5 bases at V and 9 bases at J, leaving 8 bases unmatched. As DNA, the CDR3 is TGTGCCAGCAGCCCCCTAGCGGGAGGGCCTTTTGAGCAGTTCTTC. It is translated as CASSPLAGGPFEQFF.

The chain links TRBV11-2 to TRBJ1-5; maybe TRBD1 (5 bases). The CDR3 spans 17 residues. The V end lost 1 base, the J end lost 4 bases, and 17 bases lay between the germline ends. CDR1 SGHAT and CDR2 FQNNGV come from the germline V gene. The CDR3 is CASSLGGLGVSNQPQHF. CDR3 sequence (DNA): TGTGCCAGCAGCTTAGGCGGATTGGGGGTCTCTAATCAGCCCCAGCATTTT.

Of note for this clone: An end of the junction differs from the germline gene, which may be a read error. This rearrangement joins TRBV6-6 to TRBJ2-1; D is unclear. The CDR3 has 11 residues. Per germline, CDR1 MNHNY and CDR2 SVGAGI (reference sequence). CDR3 bases: TGTGCCAGCCAGAGAATGGATGAACAGTTCTTC. Translated: CASQRMDEQFF.

This chain joins TRBV6-6 and TRBJ2-5, with TRBD2 as a possible D gene (6 bases). The CDR3 totals 16 residues. Germline loops: CDR1 MNHNY, CDR2 SVGAGI (reference sequence). V lost 0 bases and J 5 bases, leaving 16 bases between the germline ends. The CDR3 nucleotides read TGTGCCAGCAGTTACTCCCGGGACTCTCAGGTGGAGACCCAGTACTTC. Amino acids: CASSYSRDSQVETQYF.

This sequence joins TRBV7-9 and TRBJ2-5; 10 nucleotides line up with TRBD2. The CDR3 covers 15 residues. CDR1 is SEHNR and CDR2 is FQNEAQ in the germline V gene (reference sequence). Trimming at V came to 4 bases and at J to 7 bases, leaving 9 bases not matched to a gene. This CDR3 reads CASSSSGSVLGTQYF. As DNA, the CDR3 is TGTGCCAGCAGCTCTAGCGGGAGCGTATTGGGGACCCAGTACTTC.

V usage is TRBV23-1 and J usage is TRBJ2-6; 7 bases are a match to TRBD1. TRBV23-1 is an open reading frame, and its role is uncertain. The J segment lost 2 bases and the V segment lost 2 bases, leaving 9 bases of the junction unmatched. CDR3 length: 18 residues. CDR3 sequence reads: CASSQRTGFITGANVLTF. CDR3 nucleotides: TGCGCCAGCAGTCAAAGGACAGGATTTATCACTGGGGCCAACGTCCTGACTTTC.

The V gene is TRBV7-9, the J gene TRBJ2-1; D is ambiguous. Germline V gene data show CDR1 as SEHNR and CDR2 as FQNEAQ (reference sequence). The CDR3 is 14 residues long. Trimming pared 5 bases from V and 1 base from J, leaving 9 bases between. The CDR3 DNA reads TGTGCCAGCAGCCTAGGATGGTCCTACAATGAGCAGTTCTTC. This codes for CASSLGWSYNEQFF.

About this clone itself: Distinct nucleotide sequences in the sample also encode this CDR3. The rearrangement joins TRBV15 to TRBJ2-1; TRBD2 matches at 12 bases. Germline V gene sequence: CDR1 LNHNV, CDR2 YYDKDF (reference sequence). The CDR3 covers 16 residues. V was clipped by 0 bases and J by 7 bases; unmatched bases: 4. The chain's CDR3 is CATSRELAGGLNEQFF. Here the CDR3 DNA reads TGTGCCACCAGCAGAGAACTAGCGGGGGGTTTGAATGAGCAGTTCTTC.

The V gene is TRBV14, the J gene TRBJ2-7, with TRBD2 identical over 8 bases. After removal of 4 bases from V and 4 bases from J, the junction contained 12 bases not matched to a gene. Germline CDR1 reads SGHDN; CDR2 reads FVKESK. The CDR3 is 16 residues long. DNA for the CDR3: TGTGCCAGCAGCCGGCGGGGGGTTCTTAGCCGATACGAGCAGTACTTC. Amino acid sequence: CASSRRGVLSRYEQYF.

The CDR3 DNA is TGTGCCAGCAGCCCCCACCCCGGGACTTCGGTGAATGAGCAGTTCTTC. Translating it yields CASSPHPGTSVNEQFF. The J gene is TRBJ2-1, the V gene TRBV9; the D gene is possibly TRBD2 (6 bases). There are 16 residues in the CDR3. Germline V CDR1 and CDR2: SGDLS, YYNGEE. Trimming cost V 4 bases and J 7 bases, with 21 bases left between them.